Many counts were recorded for the clone carrying this T cell receptor (beta chain). What it recognizes is unknown. Germline V lookup: CDR1 SGHRS, CDR2 YFSETQ. The CDR3 covers 15 residues. The ends lost 0 bases at V and 3 bases at J; junction bases unmatched: 4. TCR beta CDR3 region amplification was performed from RNA transcripts. With the HTBI primer set, the TCR CDR3 went through a first round of RT-PCR. From the multiplex PCR reads, TCRdb called clonotypes with MiXCR, one entry per CDR3 protein. This sample yields about 600,000 distinct CDR3 sequences, of which approximately 15% are seen a single time; around 7% belongs to the top ten. The sample comes from a study of T cells in Graves' hyperthyroidism and ophthalmopathy. Overall study findings and caveats: A median 6.5 months before onset, the model predicted ophthalmopathy.

At least 3 on the Clinical Activity Score was recorded for ophthalmopathy patients, who also had NOSPECS grade at least 4 and duration under 3 months. The TCR was taken from a woman aged 18-29 years with Graves' ophthalmopathy. Sequencing was performed on blood. The V and J genes are TRBV5-1 and TRBJ2-7; 9 nucleotides align to TRBD2. The chain's CDR3 is CASSLEASGIYEQYF. CDR3 DNA: TGCGCCAGCAGCTTGGAGGCTAGCGGGATCTACGAGCAGTACTTC.